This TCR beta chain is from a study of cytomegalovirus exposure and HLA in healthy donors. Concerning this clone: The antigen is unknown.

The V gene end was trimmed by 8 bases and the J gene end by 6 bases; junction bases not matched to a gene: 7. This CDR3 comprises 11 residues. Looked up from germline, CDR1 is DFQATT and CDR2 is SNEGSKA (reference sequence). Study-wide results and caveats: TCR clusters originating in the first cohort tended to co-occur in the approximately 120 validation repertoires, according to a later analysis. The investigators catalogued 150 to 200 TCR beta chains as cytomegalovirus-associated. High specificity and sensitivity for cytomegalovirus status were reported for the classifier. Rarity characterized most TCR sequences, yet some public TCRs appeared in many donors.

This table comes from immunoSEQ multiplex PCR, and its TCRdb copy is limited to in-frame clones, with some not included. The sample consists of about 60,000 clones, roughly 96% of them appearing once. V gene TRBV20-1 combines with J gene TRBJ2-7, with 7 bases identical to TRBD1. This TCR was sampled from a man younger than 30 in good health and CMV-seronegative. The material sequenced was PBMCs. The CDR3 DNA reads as TGCAGTTCAGGGGGTGCTTTCGAGCAGTACTTC. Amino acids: CSSGGAFEQYF.